This TCR beta chain was identified in a study of cytomegalovirus exposure and HLA in healthy donors. Across the study: Out of 150 million to 200 million T cells, an earlier analysis found about 120 million unique TCR beta sequences in total. Study observations and caveats: In vitro experiments confirmed that three CMV-associated chains were specific for CMV antigens. Across HLA loci, a later analysis found differing TCR association rates, with DRB1 most and HLA-C fewest.

The CDR3 has 14 residues. Trimming pared 4 bases from V and 2 bases from J, leaving 10 bases between. Germline V gene lookup returns CDR1 MNHEY and CDR2 SVGAGI. The primer mix had 60 Vbeta and 13 Jbeta primers. In the authors' workflow: A follow-up analysis tallied about 80 million unique TCR beta chains, roughly 11 million shared. Repertoires were generated with immunoSEQ multiplex PCR, while TCRdb's copy carries only in-frame clones and drops some. Clonal size and the V and J genes are those of that table, whereas D and trimming came from the DNA. This sample has about 200,000 clones, with approximately 80% found just once. Comments on this clone: The antigen is unknown.

This sequence was found in a woman aged 25 to 39 in good health and CMV-seronegative. The sequenced sample was PBMCs. The V gene is TRBV6-5, the J gene TRBJ2-3; possible D gene TRBD2, 7 bases. The CDR3 DNA reads TGTGCCAGCAGTTCCCGGGGGGCCACAGATACGCAGTATTTT. This codes for CASSSRGATDTQYF.